A selection of T cell receptor beta chains follows, all from one sample in a study of blood T cell repertoires in COVID-19. Clones were sequenced by immunoSEQ multiplex PCR, and TCRdb holds only the in-frame ones, with some missing. The sample has a few hundred thousand clones; around nine tenths are singletons. Sequencing used peripheral blood. Receptor source: a woman in her seventies with COVID-19, enrolled during active disease. Both conserved end residues are part of each CDR3. Each record gives: J gene, clone size, V gene, D gene, CDR3 protein, CDR3 DNA. A D gene is named only where the DNA matches it firmly. Expanded clones get a size class; other rows say once, few or many, or leave the size out.

>TRBJ1-2|.|TRBV23-1|.
CASSQITQSPNYGYTF
TGCGCCAGCAGTCAAATCACACAGTCACCTAACTATGGCTACACCTTC
>TRBJ2-1|.|TRBV9|.
CASSPRGYESFNEQFF
TGTGCCAGCAGCCCTAGAGGATATGAGTCTTTCAATGAGCAGTTCTTC
>TRBJ1-5|.|TRBV3-1/TRBV3-2|TRBD1
CASSQKRETGDYSNQPQHF
TGTGCCAGCAGCCAAAAAAGGGAGACAGGGGACTATAGCAATCAGCCCCAGCATTTT
>TRBJ2-5|once|TRBV7-8|TRBD1
CASSPGQGPPETQYF
TGTGCCAGCAGCCCCGGACAGGGCCCTCCAGAGACCCAGTACTTC
>TRBJ2-3|.|TRBV10-3|.
CAITEGLRNTQYF
TGTGCCATCACCGAAGGACTACGGAATACGCAGTATTTT
>TRBJ2-5|once|TRBV5-5|.
CASSLGGGETQYF
TGTGCCAGCAGCTTGGGGGGCGGTGAGACCCAGTACTTC
>TRBJ1-2|.|TRBV9|.
CASSAGGQVNYGYTF
TGTGCCAGCAGCGCGGGGGGGCAGGTAAACTATGGCTACACCTTC
>TRBJ1-1|.|TRBV15|.
CATSRRKENTEAFF
TGTGCCACCAGCCGCAGGAAAGAGAACACTGAAGCTTTCTTT
>TRBJ2-3|.|TRBV7-3|.
CASSLNGPDTQYF
TGTGCCAGCAGCTTAAACGGTCCAGATACGCAGTATTTT
>TRBJ2-7|.|TRBV24-1|.
CATSDLAGVEQYF
TGTGCCACCAGTGATTTAGCCGGGGTCGAGCAGTACTTC
>TRBJ2-7|once|TRBV6-5|.
CASKTESYYEQYF
TGTGCCAGCAAGACAGAAAGCTACTACGAGCAGTACTTC
>TRBJ1-5|.|TRBV7-8|TRBD1
CASSLTVGQGAQPQHF
TGTGCCAGCAGCTTAACGGTTGGACAGGGGGCCCAGCCCCAGCATTTT
>TRBJ1-1|.|TRBV27|.
CASSSPVLTEAFF
TGTGCCAGCAGTTCTCCAGTTTTGACTGAAGCTTTCTTT
>TRBJ2-5|once|TRBV2|.
CASSSGTGGETQYF
TGTGCCAGCAGTTCCGGGACTGGGGGAGAGACCCAGTACTTC
>TRBJ1-5|.|TRBV29-1|.
CRSRESGGSNQPQHF
TGCAGATCTAGGGAGTCCGGAGGGAGCAATCAGCCCCAGCATTTT
>TRBJ1-1|.|TRBV6-6|.
CASKVGQNTEAFF
TGTGCCAGCAAAGTAGGACAGAACACTGAAGCTTTCTTT
>TRBJ1-2|.|TRBV19|.
CASKLAGAGSEEHGYTF
TGTGCCAGTAAGTTGGCGGGGGCAGGGAGTGAAGAACATGGCTACACCTTC
>TRBJ1-6|.|TRBV7-2|.
CASSLRGGHPFNSPLHF
TGTGCCAGCAGCTTACGCGGGGGACATCCGTTTAATTCACCCCTCCACTTT
>TRBJ2-1|.|TRBV18|.
CASSPRAAQGLYNEQFF
TGTGCCAGCTCACCCAGAGCAGCACAGGGTCTGTACAATGAGCAGTTCTTC
>TRBJ2-3|few|TRBV5-1|TRBD2
CASSLGSSGGITDTQYF
TGCGCCAGCAGCTTGGGATCTAGCGGGGGGATCACAGATACGCAGTATTTT
>TRBJ1-2|.|TRBV4-1|TRBD1
CASSHPGTAYYGYTF
TGCGCCAGCAGCCATCCCGGGACAGCGTACTATGGCTACACCTTC
>TRBJ2-1|.|TRBV10-3|TRBD2
CAISEPAGGANEQFF
TGTGCCATCAGTGAGCCAGCGGGGGGTGCGAATGAGCAGTTCTTC
>TRBJ2-7|.|TRBV4-3|.
CASSQLWEMPYEQYF
TGCGCCAGCAGCCAATTATGGGAGATGCCCTACGAGCAGTACTTC
>TRBJ1-4|.|TRBV29-1|.
CSVARATNEKLFF
TGCAGCGTTGCCCGGGCAACTAATGAAAAACTGTTTTTT
>TRBJ2-7|.|TRBV10-3|TRBD1
CAISDPPGQIYEQYF
TGTGCCATCAGTGATCCCCCGGGACAGATATACGAGCAGTACTTC
>TRBJ2-5|once|TRBV6-5|.
CASSSGGETQYF
TGTGCCAGCAGCTCCGGGGGAGAGACCCAGTACTTC
>TRBJ2-1|.|TRBV27|TRBD2
CASRVAGPYNEQFF
TGTGCCAGCAGGGTAGCGGGACCCTACAATGAGCAGTTCTTC
>TRBJ1-2|many|TRBV6-5|TRBD1
CASSVGTDQGYTF
TGTGCCAGCAGCGTAGGGACAGATCAAGGCTACACCTTC
>TRBJ2-3|once|TRBV5-1|.
CASSAGPNTDTQYF
TGCGCCAGCAGCGCGGGACCAAACACAGATACGCAGTATTTT
>TRBJ1-6|.|TRBV6-2/TRBV6-3|.
CASSYFDSSNSPLHF
TGTGCCAGCAGTTACTTTGACAGCTCTAATTCACCCCTCCACTTT
>TRBJ1-4|.|TRBV4-1|.
CASSPPYLSEKLFF
TGCGCCAGCAGCCCGCCCTACTTAAGTGAAAAACTGTTTTTT
>TRBJ1-1|.|TRBV2|TRBD1
CASNDRGEAFF
TGTGCCAGCAACGACAGGGGGGAAGCTTTCTTT
>TRBJ2-1|.|TRBV5-1|TRBD2
CASTPGRTSGGEQFF
TGCGCCAGCACCCCTGGAAGGACTAGCGGGGGCGAGCAGTTCTTC
>TRBJ2-5|.|TRBV19|TRBD1
CASSLIPGQGFQETQYF
TGTGCCAGTAGTTTGATACCGGGACAGGGCTTCCAAGAGACCCAGTACTTC
>TRBJ1-1|.|TRBV5-1|TRBD1
CASSRGGGNAEAFF
TGCGCCAGCAGTCGAGGAGGGGGCAACGCTGAAGCTTTCTTT
>TRBJ1-3|many|TRBV21-1|.
CASRVGTGSGNTIYF
.
>TRBJ2-5|.|TRBV19|.
CASSIKGGGAETQYF
TGTGCCAGTAGTATTAAAGGGGGGGGCGCAGAGACCCAGTACTTC
>TRBJ2-3|.|TRBV24-1|.
CATSDSTGTDTQYF
TGTGCCACCAGTGATTCCACAGGGACAGATACGCAGTATTTT
>TRBJ1-1|.|TRBV5-1|TRBD1
CASSPRQGVLEAFF
TGCGCCAGCAGCCCCCGACAGGGGGTTTTAGAAGCTTTCTTT
>TRBJ1-5|.|TRBV3-1/TRBV3-2|TRBD1
CASSLTQGGNQPQHF
TGTGCCAGCAGCTTAACTCAGGGGGGCAATCAGCCCCAGCATTTT
>TRBJ2-1|once|TRBV6-2/TRBV6-3|.
CASSYAGLSYNEQFF
TGTGCCAGCAGTTACGCGGGGCTCTCCTACAATGAGCAGTTCTTC
>TRBJ2-5|.|TRBV20-1|.
CSASPGTVQETQYF
TGCAGTGCTAGTCCCGGGACTGTACAAGAGACCCAGTACTTC
>TRBJ1-5|.|TRBV6-4|TRBD1
CASSPTGQGGQPQHF
TGTGCCAGCAGTCCCACGGGGCAGGGGGGTCAGCCCCAGCATTTT
>TRBJ2-5|.|TRBV7-2|.
CASSLPQGETQYF
TGTGCCAGCAGCTTGCCTCAGGGCGAGACCCAGTACTTC
>TRBJ1-2|.|TRBV24-1|TRBD1
CATSGGTDNVYGYTF
TGTGCCACCAGTGGCGGGACAGATAATGTCTATGGCTACACCTTC
>TRBJ1-3|.|TRBV5-1|TRBD1
CASSLAGTDYGNTIYF
TGCGCCAGCAGCTTGGCCGGGACAGATTATGGAAACACCATATATTTT
>TRBJ2-7|.|TRBV27|.
CASITGMGEQYF
TGTGCCAGCATTACAGGGATGGGAGAGCAGTACTTC
>TRBJ1-1|.|TRBV7-3|.
CASSLYGRGNTMNTEAFF
TGTGCCAGCAGCTTATATGGGAGGGGAAATACCATGAACACTGAAGCTTTCTTT
>TRBJ2-7|once|TRBV5-6|TRBD2
CASSFRRTGTSGGGYEQYF
TGTGCCAGCAGCTTTCGTCGCACCGGGACTAGCGGGGGTGGGTACGAGCAGTACTTC
>TRBJ2-2|once|TRBV29-1|.
CSVGGGGTGELFF
TGCAGCGTTGGGGGAGGAGGCACCGGGGAGCTGTTTTTT
>TRBJ2-7|once|TRBV25-1|TRBD1
CASSEHGQVSYEQYF
TGTGCCAGCAGTGAACATGGACAGGTTTCCTACGAGCAGTACTTC
>TRBJ2-3|few|TRBV5-1|.
CASRLAPPDTQYF
TGCGCCAGCAGACTAGCCCCCCCAGATACGCAGTATTTT
>TRBJ1-5|.|TRBV5-5|TRBD1
CASSRDRGGNQPQHF
TGTGCCAGCAGTAGGGACAGGGGTGGCAATCAGCCCCAGCATTTT
>TRBJ2-3|.|TRBV6-2/TRBV6-3|.
CASSYFRDTQYF
TGTGCCAGCAGTTATTTCCGAGATACGCAGTATTTT
>TRBJ2-5|.|TRBV7-2|.
CASSFVQGKMQTQYF
TGTGCCAGCAGCTTCGTCCAGGGGAAAATGCAGACCCAGTACTTC
>TRBJ2-1|.|TRBV11-2|.
CASSLGTGFDEQFF
TGTGCCAGCAGCTTAGGCACAGGGTTTGATGAGCAGTTCTTC
>TRBJ2-3|once|TRBV6-5|TRBD2
CASSYSGGARADTQYF
TGTGCCAGCAGTTACTCCGGGGGGGCCAGGGCAGATACGCAGTATTTT
>TRBJ2-1|once|TRBV4-3|TRBD1
CASSQDEDRGQGEQFF
TGCGCCAGCAGCCAAGACGAGGACAGGGGGCAAGGAGAGCAGTTCTTC
>TRBJ2-5|.|TRBV7-7|TRBD1
CASSLTGTEGETQYF
TGTGCCAGCAGCCTCACCGGGACAGAGGGGGAGACCCAGTACTTC
>TRBJ1-2|once|TRBV3-1/TRBV3-2|.
CASSQDRGAFGGYTF
TGTGCCAGCAGCCAAGACCGGGGGGCTTTTGGTGGCTACACCTTC